The sequence of this T cell receptor (beta chain) was determined in a study of blood T cell repertoires in COVID-19. Study overall: Material from acute and convalescent COVID-19 was sourced from the United States, Italy and Spain. In each case, the material was cDNA or gDNA derived from T cells, B-cell-depleted T cells, or PBMCs.

In the authors' methods: Amplification from reference gene primers served as the basis for estimated nucleated cell counts. The protocol was immunoSEQ multiplex PCR, while the TCRdb copy is restricted to in-frame clones and leaves out a portion. V and J calls and clone size follow that table, whereas D and trimming were derived from the DNA. Of tens of thousands of clones listed, about 73% were seen once; the top ten hold roughly 27%. The source of this sequence is a woman of 80 years or more with acute or convalescent COVID-19. Specimen: peripheral blood.

As DNA, the CDR3 is TGTGCCAGCAGTTTACCCCCAGGCTATGGCTACACCTTC. Residues: CASSLPPGYGYTF. The V and J genes are TRBV12-3 or TRBV12-4 and TRBJ1-2, with no clear D. Deletions cut 2 bases from V and 4 bases from J, with 8 bases between. The CDR3 sequence is 13 residues long.